Each of the 3 T cell receptor beta chains below was sequenced from the same sample in a study of cytomegalovirus exposure and HLA in healthy donors. The PCR was carried out with 60 Vbeta primers and 13 Jbeta primers. The table came from immunoSEQ multiplex PCR; TCRdb's copy has only in-frame clones and leaves some out. The sample holds 150,000 to 200,000 clones, roughly 77% seen once. Sample: PBMCs. Source of these receptors: a woman aged 40 to 50 in good health and CMV-seropositive.

The V and J genes are TRBV7-2 and TRBJ2-1; 13 positions agree with TRBD2. The CDR3 loop spans 15 amino acids. Germline trimming cut 5 bases from V and 5 bases from J; bases unmatched to any gene: 3. Germline CDR1 reads SGHTA; CDR2 reads FQGNSA. CDR3: CASSKGLAGNNEQFF. CDR3 DNA: TGTGCCAGCAGCAAGGGACTAGCGGGGAACAATGAGCAGTTCTTC.

This clone was counted between two and nine times. This rearrangement joins TRBV28 to TRBJ2-1; 7 nucleotides agree with TRBD2. The CDR3 spans 12 residues. Unmatched junction bases numbered 7, after V lost 7 bases and J lost 10 bases. Germline V gene sequence: CDR1 MDHEN, CDR2 SYDVKM. This CDR3 is CASTLTGREQFF. CDR3 DNA: TGTGCCAGCACCCTAACCGGGAGGGAGCAGTTCTTC.

The chain recombines TRBV27 with TRBJ2-7, with 8 bases identical to TRBD2. V lost 2 bases to trimming and J lost 1 base; unmatched junction nucleotides: 4. The CDR3 covers 15 residues. Per the germline V gene, CDR1 is MNHEY and CDR2 is SMNVEV (reference sequence). The CDR3 nucleotides read TGTGCCAGCAGTTTAACTGGCGGGGGGTCCTACGAGCAGTACTTC. This translates into CASSLTGGGSYEQYF.